The clone carrying this T cell receptor beta chain is medium-sized by share. Its specificity is not known. The gene names given are mouse names. The read gets to within 1 residue of the CDR3 end, and the germline J gene fills in the rest. The data belong to a study of tissue T cells after allogeneic stem cell transplantation. Deletions cut 6 bases from V and 4 bases from J, with 12 bases between. Germline V gene sequence: CDR1 KGHPV, CDR2 FQNQEV (reference sequence). CDR3 size: 14 residues. Study-wide results and caveats: Only a limited share of tissue TCRs appeared in blood or spleen. Within patients, tissue anatomy strongly shaped TCR repertoire composition.

The time point: mouse harvest day 14 after allogeneic transplant. The graft held 10^6 splenic CD5+ T cells and 10^7 T-cell-depleted bone marrow cells. This mouse GVHD model was MHC-mismatched B6 to BALB/c, profiled day 7 or 14. Measured with immunoSEQ multiplex PCR; TCRdb has only the in-frame clones, and not every one. The sample holds around 5,100 clones, about 30% seen once. J is TRBJ1-4 and V is TRBV26, with D perhaps TRBD1 (5 bases). The sequenced sample consisted of skin. This TCR was recovered from a female BALB/c mouse given C57BL/6 T cells with graft-versus-host disease after an allogeneic hematopoietic cell transplant. Incomplete CDR3 DNA: TGTGCCAGCAGCCCCGGACACCTCAACGAAAGATTATTT. It is translated as CASSPGHLNERLF. The complete CDR3 reads CASSPGHLNERLFF.